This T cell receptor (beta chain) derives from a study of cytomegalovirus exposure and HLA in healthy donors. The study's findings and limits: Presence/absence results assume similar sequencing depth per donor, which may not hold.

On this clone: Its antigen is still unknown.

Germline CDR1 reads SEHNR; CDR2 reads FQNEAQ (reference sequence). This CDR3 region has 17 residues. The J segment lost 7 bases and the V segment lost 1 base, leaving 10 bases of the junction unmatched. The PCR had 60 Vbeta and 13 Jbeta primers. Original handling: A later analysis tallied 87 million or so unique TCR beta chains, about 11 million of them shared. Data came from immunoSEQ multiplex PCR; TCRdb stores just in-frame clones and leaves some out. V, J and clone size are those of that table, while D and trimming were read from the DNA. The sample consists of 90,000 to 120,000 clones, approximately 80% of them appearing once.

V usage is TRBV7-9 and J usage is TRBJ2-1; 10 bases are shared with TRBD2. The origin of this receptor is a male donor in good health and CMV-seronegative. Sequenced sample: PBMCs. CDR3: CASSLGVVGTSENEQFF. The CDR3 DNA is TGTGCCAGCAGCTTAGGGGTGGTGGGGACTAGCGAGAATGAGCAGTTCTTC.